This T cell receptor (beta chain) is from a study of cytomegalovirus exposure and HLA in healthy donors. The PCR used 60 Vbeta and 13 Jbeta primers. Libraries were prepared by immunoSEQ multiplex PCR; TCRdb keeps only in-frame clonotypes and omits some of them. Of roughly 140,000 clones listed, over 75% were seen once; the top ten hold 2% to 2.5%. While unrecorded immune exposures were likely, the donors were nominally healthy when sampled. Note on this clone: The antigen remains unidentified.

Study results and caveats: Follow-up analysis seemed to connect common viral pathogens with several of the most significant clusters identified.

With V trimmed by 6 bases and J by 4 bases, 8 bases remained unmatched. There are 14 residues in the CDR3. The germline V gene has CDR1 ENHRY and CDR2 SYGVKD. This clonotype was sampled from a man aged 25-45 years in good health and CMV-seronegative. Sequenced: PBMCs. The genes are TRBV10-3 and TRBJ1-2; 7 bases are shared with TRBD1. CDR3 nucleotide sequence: TGTGCCATCAGGGGTCAGGGGGAGTTCTATGGCTACACCTTC. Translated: CAIRGQGEFYGYTF.